This T cell receptor (beta chain) was sequenced in a study of T cell changes during pregnancy in multiple sclerosis. The CDR3 totals 15 residues. Germline trimming cut 7 bases from V and 8 bases from J; bases unmatched to any gene: 7. Germline values: CDR1 ENHRY, CDR2 SYGVKD. Generated by immunoSEQ multiplex PCR, the TCRdb table keeps only in-frame clones and is missing some. The repertoire holds about 21,000 clones, with approximately 90% as singletons. This chain links TRBV10-3 with TRBJ1-6; 11 positions match TRBD1. This receptor was obtained from a female donor with multiple sclerosis, enrolled in a pregnancy study. Source: CD4+ T cells from peripheral blood mononuclear cells, taken in the third trimester of pregnancy. The CDR3 DNA reads TGTGCCATCACCCAGGACAGGGGGCTTGATTCACCCCTCCACTTT. Residues: CAITQDRGLDSPLHF.